These 8 T cell receptor beta chains came from one sample sequenced in a study of T cell responses to AZD1222 COVID-19 vaccine. Assay: immunoSEQ multiplex PCR; the TCRdb copy retains only in-frame clones and omits some. The sample has 150,000 to 200,000 clones; 90% are singletons. Sequenced here: peripheral blood, sampled 28 days after the second AZD1222 dose. The origin of the receptors is an adult who received the AZD1222 COVID-19 vaccine.

J is TRBJ1-4 and V is TRBV7-7, with a weak D call TRBD1 (5 bases). Trimming took off 4 bases at V and 6 bases at J, with 9 bases between the two ends. This CDR3 has 13 residues. Germline V gene sequence: CDR1 SSHAT, CDR2 FNYEAQ (reference sequence). In DNA, the CDR3 is TGTGCCAGCAGCTCGACAGCTGATGAAAAACTGTTTTTT. Translating gives CASSSTADEKLFF.

The genes are TRBV5-1 and TRBJ2-5; D possibly corresponds to TRBD1 (6 bases). The V gene lost 0 bases and the J gene lost 3 bases, with 6 bases spanning the gap. CDR1 is SGHRS, CDR2 YFSETQ, per germline. CDR3 length equals 13 residues. CDR3 sequence: CASSLDREETQYF. CDR3 in DNA: TGCGCCAGCAGCTTGGACAGGGAAGAGACCCAGTACTTC.

The chain uses TRBV28 and TRBJ2-2, with 10 nucleotides matching TRBD2. V shed 2 bases and J 3 bases; nucleotides not matched to a gene: 9. This CDR3 has 18 residues. The germline V gene encodes CDR1 MDHEN and CDR2 SYDVKM. CDR3 DNA sequence: TGTGCCAGCAGTTTAAGCCCCGGACTAGCGGAGCACACCGGGGAGCTGTTTTTT. Protein sequence: CASSLSPGLAEHTGELFF.

This clone was picked up one time. The chain uses TRBV12-5 and TRBJ2-1; 7 bases line up with TRBD2. CDR1 is LGHNT and CDR2 is FRNRAP in the germline V gene. The CDR3 totals 15 residues. J was trimmed by 9 bases and V by 1 base; bases with no gene match: 9. CDR3 sequence: CASGLGGGGSGEQFF. CDR3 DNA sequence: TGTGCTAGTGGTTTGGGCGGGGGAGGTTCTGGTGAGCAGTTCTTC.

V and J are TRBV5-6 and TRBJ2-5; D is perhaps TRBD1 (5 bases). Germline V gives CDR1 SGHDT, CDR2 YYEEEE. V was cut by 2 bases and J by 4 bases, with 15 bases left in between. This CDR3 is 15 amino acids long. The CDR3 DNA reads TGTGCCAGCAGCTTCAGGGCCCTCGGCGGAGAGACCCAGTACTTC. It yields the protein CASSFRALGGETQYF.

V and J are TRBV28 and TRBJ2-7; TRBD1 might be the D (6 bases). CDR1 MDHEN and CDR2 SYDVKM come from the germline V gene. CDR3 length equals 15 residues. Trimming removed 2 bases at V and 2 bases at J, with 13 bases between. The CDR3 region is CASSLTSAGAYEQYF. The CDR3 DNA sequence: TGTGCCAGCAGTTTAACCTCGGCAGGGGCCTACGAGCAGTACTTC.

This sequence joins TRBV6-5 and TRBJ1-2, with a possible D match to TRBD1 (6 bases). The CDR3 extends over 13 amino acids. The V gene's germline CDR1 is MNHEY and CDR2 SVGAGI. V was shortened by 7 bases and J by 3 bases, with 12 bases between the two germline ends. The chain's CDR3 is CASIGGADYGYTF. CDR3 coding DNA: TGTGCCAGCATTGGGGGGGCTGACTATGGCTACACCTTC.

The chain carries TRBV6-4 and TRBJ2-2, with 8 positions matching TRBD2. The CDR3 totals 16 residues. Looked up from germline, CDR1 is MRHNA and CDR2 is SNTAGT. Trimming at V came to 8 bases and at J to 5 bases, leaving 13 bases not matched to a gene. In DNA form, the CDR3 reads TGTGCCAGCTTGAGATGGCTAGCGGGTGAAACCGGGGAGCTGTTTTTT. Translated: CASLRWLAGETGELFF.